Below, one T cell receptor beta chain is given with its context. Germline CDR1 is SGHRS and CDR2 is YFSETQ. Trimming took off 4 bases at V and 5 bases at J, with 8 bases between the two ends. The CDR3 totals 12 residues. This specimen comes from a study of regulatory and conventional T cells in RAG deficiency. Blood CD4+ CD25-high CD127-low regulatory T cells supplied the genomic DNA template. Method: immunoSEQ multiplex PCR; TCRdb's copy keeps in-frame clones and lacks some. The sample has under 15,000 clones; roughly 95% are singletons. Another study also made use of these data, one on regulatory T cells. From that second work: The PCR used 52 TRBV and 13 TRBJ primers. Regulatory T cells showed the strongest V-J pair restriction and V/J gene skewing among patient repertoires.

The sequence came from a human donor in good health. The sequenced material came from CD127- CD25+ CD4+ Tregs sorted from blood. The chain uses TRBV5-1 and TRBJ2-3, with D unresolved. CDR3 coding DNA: TGCGCCAGCAGCCAACCGAGAGATACGCAGTATTTT. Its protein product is CASSQPRDTQYF.